This T cell receptor beta chain was identified during a study of shared clonotypes between healthy human individuals. Germline CDR1 MNHNS, CDR2 SASEGT. This CDR3 region has 14 residues. Trimming removed 7 bases from V and 10 bases from J, with 20 bases in between. This clone was observed a few times. Its antigen is unknown. Study-wide results and caveats: The study sampled only blood, and tissue repertoires likely differ.

For each subset, genomic DNA was distributed in equal portions over several immunoSEQ plates. On sorted subsets, replicate PCRs used 150 to 250 ng DNA, or tens of thousands of T cell genomes. Assay: immunoSEQ multiplex PCR; the TCRdb copy retains only in-frame clones and omits some. The sample lists around 2.5 million clones, over 85% occurring once. The chain combines TRBV6-1 with TRBJ1-5, with D tentatively TRBD1 (6 bases). The TCR originated in a man younger than 30 in good health. Some clones in this sample may be carry-over from other donors' samples. Specimen: naive CD4+ T cells from PBMCs. Subset here: CD45RA+ positively selected. Here the CDR3 DNA reads TGTGCCAGCATCCAGAGGGGGGTGGAAAAACCCCAGCATTTT. Its translation: CASIQRGVEKPQHF.